This is a list of T cell receptor beta chains from one sample in a study of T cell responses to AZD1222 COVID-19 vaccine. Produced via immunoSEQ multiplex PCR; TCRdb's table is partial and in-frame only. Of roughly 160,000 clones listed, 94% were seen once; the top ten hold about 0.64%. The sample here was peripheral blood, taken on day 0 of AZD1222 vaccination. The receptors were gathered from an adult in good health. Each CDR3 is given with its conserved first and last residue. A D gene is named only where the DNA matches it firmly. Only part of the rows carry a size: once, few, many, or a class if the clone is expanded.

d_call,v_call,j_call,clone_size,cdr3_nt,cdr3_aa
.,TRBV6-5,TRBJ1-5,.,TGTGCCAGCAGACTGGCGAATCAGCCCCAGCATTTT,CASRLANQPQHF
.,TRBV7-9,TRBJ2-1,.,TGTGCCAGCAGCTTCTCAACCACCTCCTACAATGAGCAGTTCTTC,CASSFSTTSYNEQFF
.,TRBV7-2,TRBJ1-2,.,TGTGCCAGCAGCCGGAAAGGAGGCTATGGCTACACCTTC,CASSRKGGYGYTF
.,TRBV7-9,TRBJ2-7,once,TGTGCCAGCAGACCAGCTAGTGCCGGCTACGAGCAGTACTTC,CASRPASAGYEQYF
.,TRBV10-3,TRBJ1-1,once,TGTGCCATCAGAGGGACAACCACTGAAGCTTTCTTT,CAIRGTTTEAFF
.,TRBV5-1,TRBJ2-4,.,TGCGCCAGCAGCCCCACAGGTGGGCTACCCAAAAACATTCAGTACTTC,CASSPTGGLPKNIQYF
.,TRBV5-6,TRBJ2-3,.,TGTGCCAGCAGCTCCTCAGGGGTTAGGGTCCGAAATACGCAGTATTTT,CASSSSGVRVRNTQYF
.,TRBV3-1/TRBV3-2,TRBJ1-2,.,TGTGCCAGCAGCGCGCATCCTTCTGGCTACACCTTC,CASSAHPSGYTF
.,TRBV27,TRBJ1-5,once,TGTGCCAGCAGTCCACCGGGGAGCCGCAATCAGCCCCAGCATTTT,CASSPPGSRNQPQHF
.,TRBV19,TRBJ2-3,once,TGTGCCAGTAGTATAGATGGAACGGGGTATAGCACAGATACGCAGTATTTT,CASSIDGTGYSTDTQYF
TRBD1,TRBV10-3,TRBJ2-1,.,TGTGCCATCAGTGAGTCGTTAGGGGGCCGGGGCAATGAGCAGTTCTTC,CAISESLGGRGNEQFF
.,TRBV18,TRBJ1-2,.,TGTGCCAGCTCACCACGAAACTATGGCTACACCTTC,CASSPRNYGYTF
TRBD2,TRBV4-1,TRBJ2-7,.,TGCGCCAGCAGCCCCGGAGCAGCGGGACCGACCTACGAGCAGTACTTC,CASSPGAAGPTYEQYF
TRBD1,TRBV2,TRBJ2-7,.,TGTGCCAGCAAACGGGACAGGGTCTCCTACGAGCAGTACTTC,CASKRDRVSYEQYF
TRBD1,TRBV30,TRBJ1-4,.,TGTGCCTGGAGGGACAGGGGGAAACTGTTTTTT,CAWRDRGKLFF
TRBD2,TRBV2,TRBJ2-1,.,TGTGCCAGCAGCCGACTAGCGGGCTACAATGAGCAGTTCTTC,CASSRLAGYNEQFF
.,TRBV5-4,TRBJ2-5,.,TGTGCCAGCAGCTCTACCTTATTACAAGAGACCCAGTACTTC,CASSSTLLQETQYF
.,TRBV6-6,TRBJ2-1,.,TGTGCCAGCAGTGGGTTCAACAATGAGCAGTTCTTC,CASSGFNNEQFF
.,TRBV7-9,TRBJ2-5,.,TGTGCCAGCAGCTTCCTAAGGGGCCTAAGTGAAGAGACCCAGTACTTC,CASSFLRGLSEETQYF
.,TRBV5-4,TRBJ1-1,.,TGTGCCAGCAGCATTAACGGACTTGAAGCTTTCTTT,CASSINGLEAFF
.,TRBV6-6,TRBJ2-7,.,TGTGCCAGCAGTTACTCGAAGGGGGGGAACTACGAGCAGTACTTC,CASSYSKGGNYEQYF
TRBD1,TRBV6-1,TRBJ2-7,.,TGTGCCAGCAGTGAAGGGACAGGGGGCTACGAGCAGTACTTC,CASSEGTGGYEQYF
TRBD2,TRBV30,TRBJ2-1,.,TGTGCCTGGAGCCTCTTAGCGGGGGGTGCAAAGTTCTTC,CAWSLLAGGAKFF
TRBD2,TRBV4-1,TRBJ2-3,.,TGCGCCAGCAGCCAACCCCTCGGACTAGCGGGAGCCGATACGCAGTATTTT,CASSQPLGLAGADTQYF
.,TRBV4-1,TRBJ2-1,.,TGCGCCAGCAGCCAGCGGGAAAGCTCCTACAATGAGCAGTTCTTC,CASSQRESSYNEQFF
TRBD1,TRBV30,TRBJ1-1,.,TGTGCCTGGAGTCCAAAGGGGACAGGGATGGCCACTGAAGCTTTCTTT,CAWSPKGTGMATEAFF
TRBD2,TRBV28,TRBJ2-2,.,TGTGCCAGCAGCCTAGCGGGGCCCACCGGGGAGCTGTTTTTT,CASSLAGPTGELFF
.,TRBV27,TRBJ2-7,once,TGTGCCAGCTCACAACGGGCCTCTCGGTACGAGCAGTACTTC,CASSQRASRYEQYF
.,TRBV5-1,TRBJ2-1,.,TGCGCCAGCCGACTCGGGACGAACAATGAGCAGTTCTTC,CASRLGTNNEQFF
TRBD1,TRBV19,TRBJ1-5,.,TGTGCCAGTACCATTGGACAGGGCAATCAGCCCCAGCATTTT,CASTIGQGNQPQHF
.,TRBV28,TRBJ1-1,.,TGTGCCAGCAGCCCTCCCAACTTGGGGCGAGACACTGAAGCTTTCTTT,CASSPPNLGRDTEAFF
TRBD1,TRBV28,TRBJ1-2,.,TGTGCCAGCAAGGGGGCAGGGGGGAACTATGGCTACACCTTC,CASKGAGGNYGYTF
.,TRBV10-3,TRBJ1-1,.,TGTGCCATCAGTGACGGACCCGAAGCTTTCTTT,CAISDGPEAFF
TRBD1,TRBV28,TRBJ1-5,.,TGTGCCAGCAGGCACCTGGGACAGAACTACCATCAGCCCCAGCATTTT,CASRHLGQNYHQPQHF
.,TRBV19,TRBJ1-1,.,TGTGCCAGTAAGATCACCGGGAACACTGAAGCTTTCTTT,CASKITGNTEAFF
.,TRBV20-1,TRBJ2-1,once,TGCAGTGCATTCGGGCGGGAGCAGTTCTTC,CSAFGREQFF
.,TRBV12-3/TRBV12-4,TRBJ2-2,few,TGTGCCAGCAGTGATACAGGGACCGGGGAGCTGTTTTTT,CASSDTGTGELFF
TRBD1,TRBV30,TRBJ1-5,.,TGTGCCTGGAGCCTGGCGGCAGGGGGTCAGCCCCAGCATTTT,CAWSLAAGGQPQHF
.,TRBV10-2,TRBJ1-5,.,TGCGCCAGCAGTGGGCAGCCCCAGCATTTT,CASSGQPQHF
.,TRBV5-1,TRBJ1-1,.,TGCGCCAGCAGAGGCGGGCAGTATGAAGCTTTCTTT,CASRGGQYEAFF
.,TRBV27,TRBJ2-6,once,TGTGCCAGCAGTTTCTCCGGGGCCAACGTCCTGACTTTC,CASSFSGANVLTF
.,TRBV15,TRBJ2-6,.,TGTGCCACCAGCAGAGACTCTGGGGCCAACGTCCTGACTTTC,CATSRDSGANVLTF
.,TRBV6-5,TRBJ1-5,.,TGTGCCAGCAGTCTGGACGTTCTCAATCAGCCCCAGCATTTT,CASSLDVLNQPQHF
.,TRBV5-5,TRBJ1-1,.,TGTGCCAGCAGCTATGGGCGTGAAGCTTTCTTT,CASSYGREAFF
.,TRBV3-1/TRBV3-2,TRBJ2-1,.,TGTGCCAGCAGCTTCACTTACAATGAGCAGTTCTTC,CASSFTYNEQFF
.,TRBV7-2,TRBJ1-2,.,TGTGCCAGCAGTCCCGGCAGAGACTATGGCTACACCTTC,CASSPGRDYGYTF
.,TRBV3-1/TRBV3-2,TRBJ2-5,.,TGTGCCAGCAGCCAAGGTGGGCCAGAGACCCAGTACTTC,CASSQGGPETQYF
TRBD2,TRBV29-1,TRBJ2-1,.,TGCAGCGTCGCGGGAGGCCCCAACCGCTATGAGCAGTTCTTC,CSVAGGPNRYEQFF
.,TRBV28,TRBJ1-2,once,TGTGCCAGCAGTACAGGACCTAACTATGGCTACACCTTC,CASSTGPNYGYTF
.,TRBV5-5,TRBJ2-2,.,TGTGCCAGCAGCTTGGCCGGGGGAACCGGGGAGCTGTTTTTT,CASSLAGGTGELFF
.,TRBV6-4,TRBJ2-3,.,TGTGCCAGCAGTGACTCGGACACAGATACGCAGTATTTT,CASSDSDTDTQYF
TRBD1,TRBV28,TRBJ2-1,.,TGTGCCAGCAGCGGGACAGCCTACAATGAGCAGTTCTTC,CASSGTAYNEQFF
.,TRBV29-1,TRBJ2-3,.,TGCAGCGTTGCCCCGGGACTTACCACAGATACGCAGTATTTT,CSVAPGLTTDTQYF
.,TRBV29-1,TRBJ2-3,.,TGCAGCGTTGGAATAGGATCTAGCACAGATACGCAGTATTTT,CSVGIGSSTDTQYF
TRBD2,TRBV2,TRBJ2-3,.,TGTGCCAGCAGCCATCTGACTAGCGGGAGTAGCGCAGATACGCAGTATTTT,CASSHLTSGSSADTQYF
.,TRBV27,TRBJ1-6,.,TGTGCCAGCAGCCAGATGGGGGCTAGCTCCTATAATTCACCCCTCCACTTT,CASSQMGASSYNSPLHF
.,TRBV24-1,TRBJ1-2,once,TGTGCCACCAGTGATTTGAACTGGAACTATGGCTACACCTTC,CATSDLNWNYGYTF
.,TRBV24-1,TRBJ1-2,.,TGTGCCACCAGTGGCGGGACCGCCTATGGCTACACCTTC,CATSGGTAYGYTF
TRBD1,TRBV11-3,TRBJ1-1,.,TGTGCCAGCAGCTTGGACAGGGCCACTGAAGCTTTCTTT,CASSLDRATEAFF
.,TRBV2,TRBJ2-3,.,TGTGCCAGCAAGCCGGGGCCATGGGCAGATACGCAGTATTTT,CASKPGPWADTQYF